This T cell receptor (beta chain) was retrieved from a study of blood T cell repertoires in COVID-19. Overall study context: COVID-19 samples, acute and convalescent, were from the United States, Italy and Spain. T cells, B-cell-depleted T cells, or PBMCs supplied cDNA or gDNA.

The protocol was immunoSEQ multiplex PCR, while the TCRdb copy is restricted to in-frame clones and leaves out a portion. This repertoire shows roughly 280,000 clones, more than 80% found once; its top ten account for 2.4%. The participants were between about 18 and 89 years old and came from 24 US areas. The TCR comes from a woman between 18 and 29 years old who had recovered from COVID-19. What was sequenced was PBMCs or T cells enriched from blood (not recorded which).

CDR3 DNA sequence: TGTGCCAGCAGGAGACAGACCGGGGAGCTGTTTTTT. Translation: CASRRQTGELFF. The genes are TRBV25-1 and TRBJ2-2; D possibly corresponds to TRBD1 (5 bases). The CDR3 sequence is 12 residues long. CDR1 and CDR2 from the germline V gene are MGHDK and SYGVNS. Trimming stripped 6 bases from V and 5 bases from J, with 7 bases between.